This entry lists 15 T cell receptor beta chains sequenced from one sample in a study of cytomegalovirus exposure and HLA in healthy donors. The PCR had 60 Vbeta and 13 Jbeta primers. Data came from immunoSEQ multiplex PCR; TCRdb stores just in-frame clones and leaves some out. The table gives over 150,000 clones; the top ten clones make up 0.7% to 0.8% of it. The sequenced material came from PBMCs. All receptors derive from a boy aged 10-17 years in good health and CMV-seronegative.

The CDR3 DNA follows: TGTGCCTGGGGGAAGGGACTAGCGCCTGACAATGAGCAGTTCTTC. It translates to CAWGKGLAPDNEQFF. The chain is built from TRBV30 and TRBJ2-1, with 10 nucleotides matching TRBD2. CDR3 size: 15 residues. V shed 5 bases, J shed 5 bases, and the junction held 9 bases outside the gene matches. Germline V CDR1 and CDR2: GTSNPN, SVGIG (reference sequence).

This rearrangement joins TRBV4-2 to TRBJ2-3, with TRBD2 matching 12 bases. Looked up from germline, CDR1 is LGHNA and CDR2 is YNFKEQ. The CDR3 sequence is 17 residues long. Trimming at V came to 7 bases and at J to 5 bases, leaving 13 bases not matched to a gene. This CDR3 is CASTPSFGLAGKDTQYF. For the CDR3, the DNA is TGTGCCAGCACCCCGTCATTCGGACTAGCGGGGAAAGATACGCAGTATTTT.

This sequence joins TRBV27 and TRBJ2-5; 8 positions match TRBD1. After removal of 5 bases from V and 4 bases from J, the junction contained 6 bases not matched to a gene. The length of the CDR3 is 14 residues. Germline V gene sequence: CDR1 MNHEY, CDR2 SMNVEV (reference sequence). The chain's CDR3 is CASSVRGRTETQYF. The CDR3 region has the DNA TGTGCCAGCAGTGTCAGGGGGCGGACAGAGACCCAGTACTTC.

V and J are TRBV21-1 and TRBJ1-5; TRBD1 is taken as the D call from the table, unchecked against the DNA. TRBV21-1 is described as a pseudogene. There are 18 residues in the CDR3. The CDR3 bases are TGTGCCAGCAGCGGCCGGGACAGGGCGGTGGGACGGAAACAGCCCCAGCATTTT. This sequence encodes CASSGRDRAVGRKQPQHF.

Comments on this clone: Relative to the germline gene, one junction end is altered; a read error may explain this. This rearrangement joins TRBV11-2 to TRBJ2-1; 10 bases agree with TRBD2. This CDR3 has 15 residues. The germline V gene encodes CDR1 SGHAT and CDR2 FQNNGV. The CDR3 spells CASRLAGGGMNEQFF. The CDR3 nucleotides are TGTGCCAGCAGGTTAGCGGGGGGTGGTATGAATGAGCAGTTCTTC.

J is TRBJ1-3 and V is TRBV30; TRBD1 is a possible D gene (5 bases). Trimming shortened V by 1 base and J by 6 bases, and 16 bases separated the two germline ends. Germline lookup yields CDR1 GTSNPN and CDR2 SVGIG (reference sequence). This CDR3 is 15 amino acids long. The DNA for the CDR3 is TGTGCCTGGAGTGGGTCGCCAGGGAATGTAAACACCATATATTTT. Translating gives CAWSGSPGNVNTIYF.

The genes are TRBV27 and TRBJ2-5; 9 bases map to TRBD1. This CDR3 is built from 11 residues. Germline values: CDR1 MNHEY, CDR2 SMNVEV (reference sequence). The J segment lost 11 bases and the V segment lost 5 bases, leaving 3 bases of the junction unmatched. CDR3 protein: CASSGDREQYF. The CDR3, as DNA: TGTGCCAGCAGTGGGGACAGGGAGCAGTACTTC.

J is TRBJ2-3 and V is TRBV10-1; 8 nucleotides align to TRBD2. This CDR3 is built from 16 residues. Germline loops: CDR1 WNHNN, CDR2 SYGVQD (reference sequence). CDR3 in DNA: TGCGGAGCAGTCGGGAGGGTGGATGGGAGCACAGATACGCAGTATTTT. Its translation is CGAVGRVDGSTDTQYF.

The chain employs TRBV25-1 and TRBJ1-2, with TRBD1 matching 7 bases. Looked up from germline, CDR1 is MGHDK and CDR2 is SYGVNS. This CDR3 region has 14 residues. V trimming: 4 bases; J trimming: 7 bases; junction bases outside the gene matches: 9. Here the CDR3 reads CASSVLTGNGGYTF. The DNA of the CDR3 is TGTGCCAGCAGTGTATTGACAGGGAACGGTGGCTACACCTTC.

The chain links TRBV5-1 to TRBJ1-1; 7 bases align to TRBD1. Germline V CDR1 and CDR2: SGHRS, YFSETQ. Trimming cost V 0 bases and J 1 base; bases outside gene matches: 3. The CDR3 covers 15 residues. The CDR3 loop reads CASSLEGQTNTEAFF. The CDR3 DNA reads as TGCGCCAGCAGCTTGGAGGGACAGACGAACACTGAAGCTTTCTTT.

V is TRBV5-4 and J is TRBJ2-1, with D perhaps matching TRBD1 (6 bases). Trimming stripped 4 bases from V and 8 bases from J, with 22 bases between. The CDR3 spans 16 residues. The germline V gene has CDR1 SGHNT and CDR2 YYREEE (reference sequence). This CDR3 reads CASSLRLASHRDEQFF. The CDR3 DNA is TGTGCCAGCAGCCTCAGGTTGGCCTCTCACAGGGATGAGCAGTTCTTC. Full variable domain (rest looked up from reference TRBV5-4 and TRBJ2-1): ETGVTQSPTHLIKTRGQQVTLRCSSQSGHNTVSWYQQALGQGPQFIFQYYREEENGRGNFPPRFSGLQFPNYSSELNVNALELDDSALYLCASSLRLASHRDEQFFGPGTRLTVL.

V and J are TRBV28 and TRBJ2-7; possible D gene TRBD2, 6 bases. The CDR3 has 15 residues. In germline, CDR1 is MDHEN, CDR2 SYDVKM. V shed 4 bases and J shed 0 bases, with 13 bases lying between them. The CDR3 DNA sequence: TGTGCCAGCAGTTCTAGCGTGGGCTACTCCTACGAGCAGTACTTC. It codes for CASSSSVGYSYEQYF.

The J gene is TRBJ2-2, the V gene TRBV15; 7 bases fit TRBD2. The CDR3 has 17 residues. V lost 6 bases, J lost 1 base, and 11 bases stayed unmatched. Germline assignment: CDR1 LNHNV and CDR2 YYDKDF (reference sequence). The CDR3 nucleotides are TGTGCCACCAGGAAGGAGACTAGCCTAGTGAACACCGGGGAGCTGTTTTTT. Amino acids: CATRKETSLVNTGELFF. The variable domain in full, with the rest retrieved from reference TRBV15 and TRBJ2-2, is DAMVIQNPRYQVTQFGKPVTLSCSQTLNHNVMYWYQQKSSQAPKLLFHYYDKDFNNEADTPDNFQSRRPNTSFCFLDIRSPGLGDTAMYLCATRKETSLVNTGELFFGEGSRLTVL.

CDR3 sequence reads: CASSRDLEADTQYF. DNA for the CDR3: TGCGCCAGCAGCCGGGATTTGGAGGCAGATACGCAGTATTTT. V and J are TRBV10-2 and TRBJ2-3, with D perhaps matching TRBD2 (5 bases). CDR1 WSHSY and CDR2 SAAADI come from the germline V gene. Trimming took 6 bases from V and 4 from J, leaving 14 bases between them. This CDR3 is built from 14 residues.

The chain carries TRBV7-2 and TRBJ2-5, with a weak D call TRBD2 (6 bases). Trimming cost V 3 bases and J 1 base, with 9 bases left between them. The CDR3 covers 14 residues. Looked up from germline, CDR1 is SGHTA and CDR2 is FQGNSA. The chain's CDR3 is CASSFAGSQETQYF. In DNA form, the CDR3 reads TGTGCCAGCAGCTTTGCGGGGAGCCAAGAGACCCAGTACTTC.